A single sample gave rise to the 9 T cell receptor beta chains below, sequenced in a study of blood T cell repertoires in COVID-19. Sequencing used immunoSEQ multiplex PCR; TCRdb keeps in-frame clones, though not all of them. This table holds about 190,000 clones, around four fifths found once. Sequencing was performed on peripheral blood. These receptors were collected from a human donor in a cohort sampled during active COVID-19.

This clone was seen more than once but under ten times. The chain uses TRBV4-1 and TRBJ2-3; 8 bases agree with TRBD1. V lost 0 bases and J lost 3; bases outside the gene matches: 8. CDR3 length: 17 residues. Germline V lookup: CDR1 MGHRA, CDR2 YSYEKL. The CDR3 loop reads CASSQELRTGWTDTQYF. The CDR3 DNA reads as TGCGCCAGCAGCCAAGAGCTGCGGACAGGGTGGACAGATACGCAGTATTTT.

The J gene is TRBJ2-3, the V gene TRBV24-1; 8 bases line up with TRBD1. Trimming at V came to 4 bases and at J to 0 bases, leaving 5 bases not matched to a gene. Germline CDR1 reads KGHDR; CDR2 reads SFDVKD. The CDR3 consists of 16 residues. This CDR3 is CATSEGTGASTDTQYF. CDR3 nucleotides: TGTGCCACCAGTGAAGGGACAGGTGCTAGCACAGATACGCAGTATTTT.

This chain joins TRBV2 and TRBJ1-1; tentatively, D is TRBD1 (5 bases). Germline V gene lookup returns CDR1 SNHLY and CDR2 FYNNEI. The CDR3 has 14 amino acids. Trimming removed 6 bases from V and 9 bases from J, with 20 bases in between. The chain's CDR3 is CASRIEDLRGKAFF. In DNA form, the CDR3 reads TGTGCCAGCAGGATCGAGGACCTAAGGGGCAAAGCTTTCTTT. Filled out from reference TRBV2 and TRBJ1-1, the complete variable domain reads EPEVTQTPSHQVTQMGQEVILRCVPISNHLYFYWYRQILGQKVEFLVSFYNNEISEKSEIFDDQFSVERPDGSNFTLKIRSTKLEDSAMYFCASRIEDLRGKAFFGQGTRLTVV.

The CDR3 spells CASQGNNEQFF. In nucleotides, the CDR3 is TGTGCCAGCCAGGGGAACAATGAGCAGTTCTTC. The chain combines TRBV18 with TRBJ2-1; a weak D match, TRBD1 (6 bases). Germline assignment: CDR1 KGHSH and CDR2 LQKENI. V shed 8 bases and J shed 5 bases, with 7 bases lying between them. There are 11 residues in the CDR3.

This clone came up once. This chain links TRBV1 with TRBJ1-6; TRBD1 is the table's D call, not checked against the DNA. TRBV1 is assigned pseudogene status. This CDR3 has 18 amino acids. CDR3 amino acids: CTSSHKVTQGCEGSPLHF. CDR3 nucleotides: TGCACCAGCAGCCACAAGGTCACACAGGGTTGCGAAGGATCACCCCTCCACTTT.

V is TRBV28 and J is TRBJ1-1; D ambiguous. The CDR3 has 13 residues. V was clipped by 0 bases and J by 6 bases, with 8 bases between them. From germline, CDR1 is MDHEN and CDR2 SYDVKM. CDR3 sequence (DNA): TGTGCCAGCAGTTTATGGGGCCGCGCTGAAGCTTTCTTT. This translates into CASSLWGRAEAFF.

The chain couples TRBV29-1 to TRBJ2-5; 8 bases fit TRBD2. The CDR3 is 11 amino acids. CDR1 SQVTM and CDR2 ANQGSEA come from the germline V gene. V shed 7 bases, J shed 4 bases, and the junction held 2 bases outside the gene matches. CDR3 nucleotides: TGCAGCGCGGGGGGGCGAGAGACCCAGTACTTC. This encodes CSAGGRETQYF.

This chain links TRBV3-1 (or the pseudogene TRBV3-2) with TRBJ2-4; the match to TRBD1 covers 10 bases. Germline V gene lookup returns CDR1 LGHDT and CDR2 YNNKEL (reference sequence). This CDR3 is built from 16 residues. The junction had 8 bases not matched to a gene; V was cut back by 4 bases and J by 5 bases. As DNA, the CDR3 is TGTGCCAGCAGCCCGGACAGGGGGGATAGGGAAAACATTCAGTACTTC. Its translation: CASSPDRGDRENIQYF.

In its sample, this clone was seen once. The chain employs TRBV7-9 and TRBJ2-1; D not certain. Germline V gives CDR1 SEHNR, CDR2 FQNEAQ (reference sequence). The V gene lost 1 base and the J gene lost 6 bases, with 4 bases spanning the gap. The CDR3 has 12 amino acids. The CDR3 DNA sequence: TGTGCCAGCAGCTTAGATAGCAATGAGCAGTTCTTC. Protein product: CASSLDSNEQFF.